Included here is one T cell receptor beta chain sequence, with context. Its cognate antigen is unknown. TCRdb reprocessed the 5' RACE reads, with one entry per CDR3 protein and no DNA. This sample's table has about 160,000 distinct CDR3 sequences. The CDR3 spans 12 residues. Germline values: CDR1 SGDLS, CDR2 YYNGEE. The data are from a study of T cells expressing NK-cell markers. Study-wide points: The CD3+CD56-NKG2C+ fraction of a handful of donors was also led by these clonotypes.

The chain has TRBV9 and TRBJ1-5. This TCR derives from a man aged 18-69 years in good health. The sample consisted of blood T cells: a sorted CD56 or NKG2C T cell subset, CD4+ or CD8+ T cells, or bulk PBMC T cells (not recorded which). CDR3 loop: CASSVGDQPQHF.